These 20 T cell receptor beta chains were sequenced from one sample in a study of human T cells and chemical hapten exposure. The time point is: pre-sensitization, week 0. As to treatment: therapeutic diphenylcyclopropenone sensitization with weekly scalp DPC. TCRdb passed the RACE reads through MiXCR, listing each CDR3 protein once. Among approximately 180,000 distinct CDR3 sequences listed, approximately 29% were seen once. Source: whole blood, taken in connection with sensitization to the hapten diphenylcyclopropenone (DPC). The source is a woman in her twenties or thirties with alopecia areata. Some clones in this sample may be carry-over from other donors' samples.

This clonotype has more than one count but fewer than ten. In nucleotides, the CDR3 is TGCGCCAGCAGCGCAGGACTAGGATCAGCCTACGAGCAGTACTTC. As protein: CASSAGLGSAYEQYF. This rearrangement joins TRBV5-1 to TRBJ2-7, with TRBD2 matching over 7 bases. Germline lookup yields CDR1 SGHRS and CDR2 YFSETQ. V was pared by 4 bases and J by 2 bases, with 9 bases of the junction left unmatched. The CDR3 runs 15 residues.

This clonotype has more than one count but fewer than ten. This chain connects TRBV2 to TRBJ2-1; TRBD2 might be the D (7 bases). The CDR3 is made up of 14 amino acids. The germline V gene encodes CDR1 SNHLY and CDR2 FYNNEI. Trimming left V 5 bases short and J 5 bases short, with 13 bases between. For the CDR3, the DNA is TGTGCCAGCAGTTCGGGGGGCGAGAACAATGAGCAGTTCTTC. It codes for CASSSGGENNEQFF. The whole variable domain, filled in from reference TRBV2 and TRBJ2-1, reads EPEVTQTPSHQVTQMGQEVILRCVPISNHLYFYWYRQILGQKVEFLVSFYNNEISEKSEIFDDQFSVERPDGSNFTLKIRSTKLEDSAMYFCASSSGGENNEQFFGPGTRLTVL.

This chain's CDR3 is CSADGNTGELFF. CDR3 sequence (DNA): TGCAGCGCGGACGGAAACACCGGGGAGCTGTTTTTT. The J gene is TRBJ2-2, the V gene TRBV29-1; D unresolved. Trimming took 7 bases from V and 2 from J, leaving 8 bases between them. CDR1 and CDR2 (germline): SQVTM, ANQGSEA. The CDR3 length is 12 residues.

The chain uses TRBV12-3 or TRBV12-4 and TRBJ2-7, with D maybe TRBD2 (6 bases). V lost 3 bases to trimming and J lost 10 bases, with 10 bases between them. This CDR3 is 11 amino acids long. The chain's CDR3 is CASSFGTSQYF. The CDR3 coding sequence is TGTGCCAGCAGTTTCGGCACTAGCCAGTACTTC.

CDR3 protein: CASSHEGQGTEQYF. In DNA form, the CDR3 reads TGCGCCAGCAGCCACGAGGGACAGGGAACCGAGCAGTACTTC. The chain combines TRBV4-1 with TRBJ2-7; 9 positions agree with TRBD1. J gave up 6 bases and V 3 bases, and 6 bases lay outside the gene matches. CDR1 and CDR2 from the germline V gene are MGHRA and YSYEKL. The CDR3 length is 14 residues.

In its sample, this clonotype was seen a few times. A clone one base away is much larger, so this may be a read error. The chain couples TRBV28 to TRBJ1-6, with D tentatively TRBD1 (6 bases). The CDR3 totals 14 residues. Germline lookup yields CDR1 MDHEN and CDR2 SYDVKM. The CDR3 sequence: CASSPRGDNSPLPF. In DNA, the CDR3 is TGTGCCAGCAGTCCCCGGGGGGACAATTCACCCCTCCCCTTT.

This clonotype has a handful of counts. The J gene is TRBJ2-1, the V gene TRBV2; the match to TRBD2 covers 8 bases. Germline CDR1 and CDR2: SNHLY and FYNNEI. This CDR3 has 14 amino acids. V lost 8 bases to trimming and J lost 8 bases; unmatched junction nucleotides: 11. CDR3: CASASGAGGYEQFF. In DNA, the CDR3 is TGTGCCAGCGCCAGTGGGGCGGGGGGTTATGAGCAGTTCTTC.

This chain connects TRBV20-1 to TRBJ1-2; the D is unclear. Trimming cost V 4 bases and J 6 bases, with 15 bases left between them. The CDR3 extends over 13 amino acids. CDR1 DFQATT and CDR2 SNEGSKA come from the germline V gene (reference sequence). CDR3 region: CSATSTYTHGYTF. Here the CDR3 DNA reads TGCAGTGCTACCTCCACGTATACACATGGCTACACCTTC.

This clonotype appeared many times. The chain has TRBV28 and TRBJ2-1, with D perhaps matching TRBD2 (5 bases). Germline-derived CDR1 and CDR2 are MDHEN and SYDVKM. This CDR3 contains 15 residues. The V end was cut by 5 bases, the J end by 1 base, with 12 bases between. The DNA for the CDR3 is TGTGCCAGCAGTGCTAGCCTTCATTCCTACAATGAGCAGTTCTTC. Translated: CASSASLHSYNEQFF.

The CDR3, as DNA: TGTGCCAGCAGTTTCGGACAGGGTCCGAATGAAAAACTGTTTTTT. Amino acids: CASSFGQGPNEKLFF. The gene calls are TRBV28 and TRBJ1-4; TRBD1 agrees at 8 bases. With 3 bases clipped from V and 5 bases from J, the junction kept 5 bases outside the gene matches. This CDR3 has 15 residues. Looked up from germline, CDR1 is MDHEN and CDR2 is SYDVKM.

The CDR3 DNA follows: TGCGCCAGCAGAGAGACTAGCGACCAAGAGACCCAGTACTTC. It encodes CASRETSDQETQYF. The rearrangement uses TRBV5-1 and TRBJ2-5, with TRBD2 matching 8 bases. Trimming removed 5 bases from V and 0 bases from J; junction bases left unmatched: 3. CDR1 is SGHRS, CDR2 YFSETQ, per germline. The CDR3 totals 14 residues.

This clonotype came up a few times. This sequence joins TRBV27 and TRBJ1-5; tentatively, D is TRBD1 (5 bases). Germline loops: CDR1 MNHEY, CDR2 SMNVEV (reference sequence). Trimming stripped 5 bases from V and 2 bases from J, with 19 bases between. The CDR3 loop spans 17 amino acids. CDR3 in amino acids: CASSPVWGEVGNQPQHF. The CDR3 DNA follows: TGTGCCAGCAGTCCCGTGTGGGGGGAGGTAGGCAATCAGCCCCAGCATTTT.

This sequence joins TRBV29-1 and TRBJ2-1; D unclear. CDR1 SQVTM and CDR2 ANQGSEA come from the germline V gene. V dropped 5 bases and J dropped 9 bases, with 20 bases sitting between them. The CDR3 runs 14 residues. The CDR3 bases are TGCAGCGTTCTATCAGCGACGCGCCGGGTTGAGCAGTTCTTC. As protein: CSVLSATRRVEQFF.

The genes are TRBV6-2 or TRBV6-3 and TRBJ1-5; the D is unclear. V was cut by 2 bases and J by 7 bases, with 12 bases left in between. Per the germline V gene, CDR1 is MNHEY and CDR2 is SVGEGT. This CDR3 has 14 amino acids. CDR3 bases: TGTGCCAGCAGTTACGGGAGGGAGCGCCAGCCCCAGCATTTT. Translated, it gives CASSYGRERQPQHF.

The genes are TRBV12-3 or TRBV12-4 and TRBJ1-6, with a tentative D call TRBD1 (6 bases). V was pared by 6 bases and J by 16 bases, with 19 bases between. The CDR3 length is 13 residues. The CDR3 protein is CASRLDPTGILHF. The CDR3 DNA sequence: TGTGCCAGCAGACTAGACCCTACAGGGATACTCCACTTT.

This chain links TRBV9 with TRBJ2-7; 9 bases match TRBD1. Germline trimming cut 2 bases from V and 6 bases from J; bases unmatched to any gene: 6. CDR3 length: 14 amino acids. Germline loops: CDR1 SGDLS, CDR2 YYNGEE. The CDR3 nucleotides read TGTGCCAGCAGCGTTTGGACAGGGGAGGGCGAGCAGTACTTC. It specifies CASSVWTGEGEQYF.

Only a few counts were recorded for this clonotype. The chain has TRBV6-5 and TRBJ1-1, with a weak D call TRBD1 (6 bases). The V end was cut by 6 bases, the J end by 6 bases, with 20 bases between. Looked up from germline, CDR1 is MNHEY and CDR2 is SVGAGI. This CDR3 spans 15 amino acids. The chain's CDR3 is CASRPDTGYLAEAFF. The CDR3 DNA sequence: TGTGCCAGCAGGCCCGACACAGGGTATCTCGCTGAAGCTTTCTTT.

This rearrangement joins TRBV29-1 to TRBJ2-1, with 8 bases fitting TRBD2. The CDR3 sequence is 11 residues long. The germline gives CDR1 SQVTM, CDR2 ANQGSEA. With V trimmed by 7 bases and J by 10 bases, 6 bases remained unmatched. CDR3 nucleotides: TGCAGCGGCGAGCGGGAGAGGGAGCAGTTCTTC. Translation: CSGEREREQFF.

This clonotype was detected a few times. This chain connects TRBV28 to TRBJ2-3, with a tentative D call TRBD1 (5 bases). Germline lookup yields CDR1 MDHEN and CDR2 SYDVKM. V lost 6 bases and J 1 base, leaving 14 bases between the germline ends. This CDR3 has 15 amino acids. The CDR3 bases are TGTGCCAGCAGCCTTCCGACAGCGCGCACAGATACGCAGTATTTT. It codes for CASSLPTARTDTQYF.

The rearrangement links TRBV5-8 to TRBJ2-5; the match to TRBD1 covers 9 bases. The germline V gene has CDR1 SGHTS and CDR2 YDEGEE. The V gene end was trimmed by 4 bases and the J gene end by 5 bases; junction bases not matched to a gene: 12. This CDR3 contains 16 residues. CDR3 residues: CASSPQQRGQGETQYF. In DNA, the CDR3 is TGTGCCAGCAGCCCACAACAAAGAGGACAGGGGGAGACCCAGTACTTC.